The TCR beta chain under discussion was sequenced for a study of shared clonotypes between healthy human individuals. Findings and limits, study-wide: Read depth was anticipated to influence clonotype sharing among donors. Rarefaction showed sorted-subset sequencing was incomplete despite large depth.

The germline V gene has CDR1 MNHEY and CDR2 SMNVEV (reference sequence). The CDR3 extends over 15 amino acids. J was trimmed by 7 bases and V by 2 bases; bases with no gene match: 7. Generated by immunoSEQ multiplex PCR, the TCRdb table keeps only in-frame clones and is missing some. Of 600,000 or so clones listed, around 95% are singletons. Notes on this clone: As yet, its antigen is unknown.

Cells designated naive CD8 were CD45RO-negative and were positively selected for CCR7, with terminally differentiated effector memory CD45RA+ cells excluded. All donors were Caucasian adults living in Nashville, Tennessee. This clonotype originated in a woman aged 25 to 39 in good health. The V and J genes are TRBV27 and TRBJ1-5; TRBD1 matches 8 bases. Sequencing was carried out using naive CD8+ T cells sorted from blood. CDR3 sequence: CASSLAGGDFQPQHF. The CDR3 nucleotides read TGTGCCAGCAGTTTAGCAGGGGGCGATTTCCAGCCCCAGCATTTT.